This is a list of T cell receptor beta chains from one sample in a study of cytomegalovirus exposure and HLA in healthy donors. Data came from immunoSEQ multiplex PCR; TCRdb stores just in-frame clones and leaves some out. In the table there are approximately 100,000 clones, roughly 81% of which are singletons. The sequenced sample consisted of PBMCs. Source of these receptors: a man in his forties or fifties in good health and CMV-seronegative. Each CDR3 is given with its conserved first and last residue. The D gene is left open where the match is weak. For some rows the clone size is stated as once, few or many, or as a class when expanded; others skip it.

v_call	j_call	clone_size	d_call	cdr3_nt	cdr3_aa
TRBV5-4	TRBJ1-3	NA	NA	TGTGCCAGCAGCTTGAGCCGGGGTGGGTCTGGAAACACCATATATTTT	CASSLSRGGSGNTIYF
TRBV5-1	TRBJ1-1	NA	NA	TGCGCCAGCAGCGGGACTCAGGGGAACACTGAAGCTTTCTTT	CASSGTQGNTEAFF
TRBV13	TRBJ2-7	NA	NA	TGTGCCAGCAGCCGTAAATCAGGGTTTTACTCCTACGAGCAGTACTTC	CASSRKSGFYSYEQYF
TRBV2	TRBJ2-1	once	NA	TGTGCCAGCTCGTCAAAATTCAGGCAGGGAAACAATGAGCAGTTCTTC	CASSSKFRQGNNEQFF
TRBV7-6	TRBJ2-2	NA	NA	TGTGCCAGCAGCTTAGTGTCGGTGTCAGGGGGGACCGGGGAGCTGTTTTTT	CASSLVSVSGGTGELFF
TRBV7-6	TRBJ2-1	NA	NA	TGTGCCAGCAGCCGTATTTTGGGTAGCGGCTACAATGAGCAGTTCTTC	CASSRILGSGYNEQFF
TRBV7-2	TRBJ1-6	NA	TRBD1	TGTGCCAGCAGCTATATTACCCGACAGGGAGTGGATTCACCCCTCCACTTT	CASSYITRQGVDSPLHF
TRBV6-4	TRBJ2-3	NA	TRBD1	TGTGCCAGCAGTGACGGGACAGAGGGCACAGATACGCAGTATTTT	CASSDGTEGTDTQYF
TRBV6-1	TRBJ2-3	NA	NA	TGTGCCAGCAGGGAAAGGAGGTTAGCTAGCACAGATACGCAGTATTTT	CASRERRLASTDTQYF
TRBV4-3	TRBJ1-6	NA	NA	TGCGCCAGCAGCCAGATTGTTGGCTCACCCCTCCACTTT	CASSQIVGSPLHF
TRBV5-1	TRBJ2-3	NA	TRBD2	TGCGCCAGCAGCCCCGAGCGGGGGGGCACAGATACGCAGTATTTT	CASSPERGGTDTQYF
TRBV5-1	TRBJ1-1	NA	TRBD1	TGCGCCAGCAGCCGACAGGGGGCCAGCCCTGAAGCTTTCTTT	CASSRQGASPEAFF
TRBV2	TRBJ1-4	NA	TRBD1	TGTGCCAGCAGCGGACAGGGTTTTGAAAAACTGTTTTTT	CASSGQGFEKLFF
TRBV5-1	TRBJ2-1	NA	NA	TGCGCCAGCAGCTTGGGGGGGCGAAGCTCCTACAATGAGCAGTTCTTC	CASSLGGRSSYNEQFF
TRBV7-9	TRBJ1-4	NA	NA	TGTGCCAGCAGCAACAGGGAGGGAAAACTGTTTTTT	CASSNREGKLFF
TRBV13	TRBJ2-4	few	TRBD1	TGTGCCAGCAGCGTCCGGACAGGGAAAAACATTCAGTACTTC	CASSVRTGKNIQYF
TRBV29-1	TRBJ1-2	NA	NA	TGCAGCGTTGATGAGCGGCGGGGATATGGCTACACCTTC	CSVDERRGYGYTF
TRBV6-5	TRBJ1-1	once	NA	TGTGCCAGCAGACGAGGGGGGGTGAACACTGAAGCTTTCTTT	CASRRGGVNTEAFF
TRBV19	TRBJ1-6	few	NA	TGTGCCAGTAGTATCCGGCAGGGGAATTCACCCCTCCACTTT	CASSIRQGNSPLHF
TRBV5-1	TRBJ2-5	NA	TRBD2	TGCGCCAGCAGACCCTCGACTAGCGGGGGGGGTGAGACCCAGTACTTC	CASRPSTSGGGETQYF
TRBV5-1	TRBJ2-3	NA	TRBD1	TGCGCCAGCAGCGCAACGGGACAGGGGCCCCGTAATTTGTATTTT	CASSATGQGPRNLYF
TRBV6-5	TRBJ1-3	once	NA	TGTGCCAGCAGCCGGACTTTCTCTGGAAACACCATATACTTT	CASSRTFSGNTIYF
TRBV4-1	TRBJ2-5	NA	NA	TGCGCCAGCAGCCCTAGTACGGGGATCGGAAGAGAGACCCAGTACTTC	CASSPSTGIGRETQYF
TRBV7-2	TRBJ2-7	NA	TRBD1	TGTGCCAGCAGCTTACGGGACAGACCCGAGCAGTACTTC	CASSLRDRPEQYF
TRBV1	TRBJ1-5	NA	NA	TGCACCAGCAGCCGATCCCGGGAGGAAAGAATTCAGCCCCAGCATTTT	CTSSRSREERIQPQHF
TRBV28	TRBJ2-7	NA	NA	TGTGCCAGCAGTTTTTGGGCCGACGAGCAGTACTTC	CASSFWADEQYF
TRBV5-1	TRBJ1-4	NA	NA	TGCGCCAGCAGGAGAATGACAGGATTAGAAAAACTGTTTTTT	CASRRMTGLEKLFF
TRBV19	TRBJ1-5	few	TRBD1	TGTGCCAGTAGTAGACAGGGTCTTAGCAATCAGCCCCAGCATTTT	CASSRQGLSNQPQHF
TRBV4-3	TRBJ2-7	NA	TRBD1	TGCGCCAGCAGCCAAGCAGGGGGCAACGAGCAGTACTTC	CASSQAGGNEQYF
TRBV28	TRBJ2-7	NA	NA	TGTGCCAGCAGTTTACCCGCTAGCTTCTCCTACGAGCAGTACTTC	CASSLPASFSYEQYF
TRBV4-1	TRBJ1-6	few	TRBD1	TGCGCCAGCAGCCAAGAGACAGGGGGAATTTCACCCCTCCACTTT	CASSQETGGISPLHF
TRBV5-5	TRBJ1-5	few	NA	TGTGCCAGCAGCTTGTGGGTGGGCCAGCCCCAGCATTTT	CASSLWVGQPQHF
TRBV5-6	TRBJ1-6	NA	NA	TGTGCCAGCAGCTTGCGAACGGGCTCCTATAATTCACCCCTCCACTTT	CASSLRTGSYNSPLHF
TRBV6-5	TRBJ1-1	NA	NA	TGTGCCAGCAGTTATAACCCGACAGTGAGCACTGAAGCTTTCTTT	CASSYNPTVSTEAFF
TRBV5-4	TRBJ2-7	NA	TRBD2	TGTGCCAGCAGCCCTACCCGGGGGGGCCTAGGCCCGCAGTACTTC	CASSPTRGGLGPQYF
TRBV6-1	TRBJ1-5	NA	NA	TGTGCCAGCAGTGAACCACGGAGCCAAGGGGATCAGCCCCAGCATTTT	CASSEPRSQGDQPQHF
TRBV7-8	TRBJ2-3	NA	NA	TGTGCCAGCAGGTCGGGGGGCTTGCATACAGATACGCAGTATTTT	CASRSGGLHTDTQYF
TRBV5-6	TRBJ2-3	NA	TRBD2	TGTGCTAGCGGGGAGACTACCAGCACAGATACGCAGTATTTT	CASGETTSTDTQYF
TRBV4-3	TRBJ2-2	NA	TRBD1	TGCGCCAGCAGCCCCGTTACGGGACAGGTGAACACCGGGGAGCTGTTTTTT	CASSPVTGQVNTGELFF
TRBV6-6	TRBJ2-7	NA	TRBD1	TGTGCCAGCAACCGGGACAGCAGTTACTCCTACGAGCAGTACTTC	CASNRDSSYSYEQYF
TRBV9	TRBJ2-5	NA	NA	TGTGCCAGCAGCCCCCGTTCCATGAGCCAAGAGACCCAGTACTTC	CASSPRSMSQETQYF
TRBV6-1	TRBJ2-7	NA	TRBD1	TGTGCCAGCACATACAGGGGGCCGGGGGAGCAGTACTTC	CASTYRGPGEQYF
TRBV5-1	TRBJ2-6	once	NA	TGCGCCAGCAGCTTGTCCGCGGGGCCCGGGGCCAACGTCCTGACTTTC	CASSLSAGPGANVLTF
TRBV2	TRBJ2-7	NA	NA	TGTGCCAGCCGTGGAGGAGAGCAGTACTTC	CASRGGEQYF
TRBV5-4	TRBJ2-7	once	TRBD1	TGTGCCAGCAGCCGACAGGGGGCTTACCCGAGGGAGCAGTACTTC	CASSRQGAYPREQYF
TRBV7-9	TRBJ2-2	NA	TRBD1	TGTGCCGGGGGACAGGGTAAAACCGGGGAGCTGTTTTTT	CAGGQGKTGELFF
TRBV9	TRBJ2-7	NA	NA	TGTGCCAGCAGCGTAGCCCCCGTGGGGGGTGGCTCCTACGAGCAGTACTTC	CASSVAPVGGGSYEQYF
TRBV25-1	TRBJ2-2	NA	TRBD1	TGTGCCAGCAGTGCACCGATAGGACAGGGCAGGGCCGGGGAGCTGTTTTTT	CASSAPIGQGRAGELFF
TRBV5-1	TRBJ2-3	NA	NA	TGCGCCAGCAGCTTGGGTGTATCCAGGCTCGCAGATACGCAGTATTTT	CASSLGVSRLADTQYF
TRBV10-3	TRBJ1-1	NA	TRBD1	TGTGCCATCAGGGGACAGGCACTCAATGGCACTGAAGCTTTCTTT	CAIRGQALNGTEAFF
TRBV7-9	TRBJ2-7	NA	NA	TGTGCCAGCAGCTTAGCGGGGGGCTACGAGCAGTACTTC	CASSLAGGYEQYF
TRBV28	TRBJ1-1	once	NA	TGTGCCAGCAAGGACACCAACACTGAAGCTTTCTTT	CASKDTNTEAFF
TRBV5-6	TRBJ1-1	few	NA	TGTGCCAGCAGCTTGGCTGCCCAGGTAGCTGAAGCTTTCTTT	CASSLAAQVAEAFF
TRBV7-9	TRBJ1-1	once	NA	TGTGCCAGCAGCCCACAGGGCTTTACTGAAGCTTTCTTT	CASSPQGFTEAFF
TRBV11-2	TRBJ1-1	NA	NA	TGTGCCAGCAGCTCACAACAGGGGAACACTGAAGCTTTCTTT	CASSSQQGNTEAFF
TRBV5-1	TRBJ2-7	few	TRBD1	TGCGCCAGCAACCGGGGACAGGGGGTCAACTACGAGCAGTACTTC	CASNRGQGVNYEQYF
TRBV6-5	TRBJ2-7	NA	NA	TGTGCCAGCTTTAGCGGCAACTACGAGCAGTACTTC	CASFSGNYEQYF
TRBV18	TRBJ2-7	NA	NA	TGTGCCAGCTCACCCAGGGATTCCTCCTACGAGCAGTACTTC	CASSPRDSSYEQYF
TRBV7-2	TRBJ2-7	once	TRBD1	TGTGCCAGCAGCTTAAATTGGGACAGAACCTACGAGCAGTACTTC	CASSLNWDRTYEQYF
TRBV2	TRBJ2-7	NA	NA	TGTGCCAGCAGTGAGGGGTTTGGCAGGGGCTACGAGCAGTACTTC	CASSEGFGRGYEQYF